These T cell receptor beta chains were read from a single sample in a study of blood T cell repertoires in COVID-19. Measured with immunoSEQ multiplex PCR; TCRdb has only the in-frame clones, and not every one. The top ten hold 9.5% to 10% of the sample, which has approximately 330,000 clones, approximately 86% seen once. Material: peripheral blood. The receptors here all came from a man younger than 45 with COVID-19, enrolled during active disease. CDR3s include the opening cysteine and the closing phenylalanine or tryptophan. Fields, in order: D gene, J gene, V gene, clone size, CDR3 DNA, CDR3 protein. A D gene is named only where the DNA matches it firmly. Where a row states a size, it is once, few, many or the class of an expanded clone; other rows omit it.

. | TRBJ2-7 | TRBV14 | . | TGTGCCAGCAGCCAAGCCCCGGACAGCACAACCTACGAGCAGTACTTC | CASSQAPDSTTYEQYF
TRBD2 | TRBJ2-3 | TRBV7-3 | once | TGTGCCAGCAGCTTCTTTGCGGGGGAGACCACAGATACGCAGTATTTT | CASSFFAGETTDTQYF
. | TRBJ1-5 | TRBV9 | . | TGTGCCAGCAGCGTAGAGCGGCCCAATCAGCCCCAGCATTTT | CASSVERPNQPQHF
TRBD2 | TRBJ2-1 | TRBV27 | . | TGTGCCAGCAGTTTATACGGCGGGGGGGCGCACAATGAGCAGTTCTTC | CASSLYGGGAHNEQFF
. | TRBJ1-6 | TRBV9 | . | TGTGCCAGCAGCCAGCGGTGGGATTCACCCCTCCACTTT | CASSQRWDSPLHF
TRBD2 | TRBJ2-7 | TRBV3-1/TRBV3-2 | . | TGTGCCAGCAGCCAAGAGACTAGCGGGGGGGTCTCCTACGAGCAGTACTTC | CASSQETSGGVSYEQYF
. | TRBJ1-1 | TRBV9 | . | TGTGCCAGCAGCGTAGATCCAACAGCCCTAAAAATGAACACTGAAGCTTTCTTT | CASSVDPTALKMNTEAFF
TRBD2 | TRBJ2-3 | TRBV30 | . | TGTGCCTGGGCCGGAATAGCGGGAGGGAGAACAGATACGCAGTATTTT | CAWAGIAGGRTDTQYF
. | TRBJ2-6 | TRBV19 | . | TGTGCCAGTAGTAGACAAGGGGTCAGGGGCTTCGCCTCTGGGGCCAACGTCCTGACTTTC | CASSRQGVRGFASGANVLTF
. | TRBJ1-2 | TRBV2 | . | TGTGCCAGCAGTGATCTAGTTCAGGGCGGAGGCTACACCTTC | CASSDLVQGGGYTF
. | TRBJ1-1 | TRBV9 | . | TGTGCCAGCAGCGAGACGGACAGAGGCACTGAAGCTTTCTTT | CASSETDRGTEAFF
TRBD2 | TRBJ2-1 | TRBV9 | once | TGTGCCAGCAGCCCGAGGACTAGCGGGACTTACAATGAGCAGTTCTTC | CASSPRTSGTYNEQFF
TRBD1 | TRBJ2-3 | TRBV15 | . | TGTGCCACCAGCAGTGACACAGGGGGCCTGACAGATACGCAGTATTTT | CATSSDTGGLTDTQYF
. | TRBJ1-1 | TRBV18 | . | TGTGCCAGCTCACCAAACAGGGACACTGAAGCTTTCTTT | CASSPNRDTEAFF
. | TRBJ2-5 | TRBV11-2 | . | TGTGCCAGCAGCTTGGGCCCTCACCAAGAGACCCAGTACTTC | CASSLGPHQETQYF
. | TRBJ1-2 | TRBV5-4 | . | TGTGCCAGCAGCACCCCCGGGATAAACTATGGCTACACCTTC | CASSTPGINYGYTF
. | TRBJ2-5 | TRBV5-1 | . | TGCGCCAGCAGCTTGGACTCTAGCAGAAGGGTGGAGACCCAGTACTTC | CASSLDSSRRVETQYF
. | TRBJ2-3 | TRBV4-3 | . | TGCGCCAGCAGCCAAGGAAATAGCGGCAGCACAGATACGCAGTATTTT | CASSQGNSGSTDTQYF
TRBD2 | TRBJ2-2 | TRBV4-1 | . | TGCGCCAGCAGCCCAGATTTCGGGAGGCTGAACACCGGGGAGCTGTTTTTT | CASSPDFGRLNTGELFF
. | TRBJ2-7 | TRBV4-1 | . | TGCGCCAGCAGCCAAGATGGCGGTACCTACGAGCAGTACTTC | CASSQDGGTYEQYF
TRBD1 | TRBJ2-2 | TRBV7-2 | . | TGTGCCAGCAGCTTTACCACAGGGGGCGCGAACACCGGGGAGCTGTTTTTT | CASSFTTGGANTGELFF
. | TRBJ1-2 | TRBV7-9 | few | TGTGCCAGCTCAGGAGGAGCCCTCGCACTTGGCTACACCTTC | CASSGGALALGYTF
. | TRBJ2-3 | TRBV5-8 | . | TGTGCCAGCAGCTTGGGGGACACAAGCACAGATACGCAGTATTTT | CASSLGDTSTDTQYF
. | TRBJ1-6 | TRBV7-2 | . | TGTGCCAGCAGCTTAGGGACACATTCCGCCCAATCACCCCTCCACTTT | CASSLGTHSAQSPLHF
. | TRBJ1-1 | TRBV7-3 | . | TGTGCCAGCAGCTTGGGAGGGGCGAACACTGAAGCTTTCTTT | CASSLGGANTEAFF
. | TRBJ2-7 | TRBV5-1 | . | TGCGCCAGCAGCTTAGTATCAGAATACGAGCAGTACTTC | CASSLVSEYEQYF
TRBD1 | TRBJ1-1 | TRBV10-3 | . | TGTGCCATCAAGGAGGGGGCGAACACTGAAGCTTTCTTT | CAIKEGANTEAFF
TRBD1 | TRBJ2-7 | TRBV9 | . | TGTGCCAGCAGCGTGGGGACAGGGTGGGAAGAGCAGTACTTC | CASSVGTGWEEQYF
TRBD2 | TRBJ2-1 | TRBV6-4 | . | TGTGCCAACCCAGGGACTAGCGGGCCGAATGAGCAGTTCTTC | CANPGTSGPNEQFF
. | TRBJ2-7 | TRBV7-9 | few | TGTGCCAGCAGCTATTGGCCAGCGGCCGTCGAGCAGTACTTC | CASSYWPAAVEQYF
TRBD2 | TRBJ2-1 | TRBV7-6 | . | TGTGCCAGCAGCTCCGTATTCAGAGAGCGGGGGGGATCCTACAATGAGCAGTTCTTC | CASSSVFRERGGSYNEQFF
. | TRBJ1-6 | TRBV6-1 | . | TGTGCCAGCAGTGAGAGGGGCAGGGGATCCTATAATTCACCCCTCCACTTT | CASSERGRGSYNSPLHF
. | TRBJ2-2 | TRBV5-1 | . | TGCGCCAGCAGCTTGGGACAGCCACACACCGGGGAGCTGTTTTTT | CASSLGQPHTGELFF
. | TRBJ2-5 | TRBV28 | . | TGTGCCAGCAGTATCGATACCGACAACCAAGAGACCCAGTACTTC | CASSIDTDNQETQYF
. | TRBJ2-3 | TRBV14 | . | TGTGCCAGCAGCCAAGGCAGGGTGGATACGCAGTATTTT | CASSQGRVDTQYF
TRBD1 | TRBJ2-7 | TRBV28 | . | TGTGCCAGCAGTTTATCAGTTTTCGGGACAGTCTCCTACGAGCAGTACTTC | CASSLSVFGTVSYEQYF
TRBD2 | TRBJ2-1 | TRBV6-2/TRBV6-3 | . | TGTGCCAGCAGTTGGAGCGGGGGCCCGTTGAATGAGCAGTTCTTC | CASSWSGGPLNEQFF
TRBD1 | TRBJ1-2 | TRBV9 | few | TGTGCCAGCAGCGTAGGAAGTGGAGGGGGCGGCTTTAGGGGCTACACCTTC | CASSVGSGGGGFRGYTF
TRBD2 | TRBJ2-1 | TRBV7-9 | . | TGTGCCAGCAGCTTCCCCATGGGCGGGGGGGGAAATGAGCAGTTCTTC | CASSFPMGGGGNEQFF
TRBD1 | TRBJ1-1 | TRBV3-1/TRBV3-2 | . | TGTGCCAGCAGCGTACACGGGACAGCGAACACTGAAGCTTTCTTT | CASSVHGTANTEAFF
. | TRBJ1-1 | TRBV6-5 | . | TGTGCCAGCAGCCGGGACTCAAGGGTGAACACTGAAGCTTTCTTT | CASSRDSRVNTEAFF
TRBD2 | TRBJ2-1 | TRBV29-1 | . | TGCAGCGTTGAGAGTGGGGGTACTAGCGGGAGTGCCTACAATGAGCAGTTCTTC | CSVESGGTSGSAYNEQFF
TRBD2 | TRBJ2-1 | TRBV2 | . | TGTGCCAGCAGTGAAGCCCGGCCGAGGGGGACTAGCGGGAGAAATGAGCAGTTCTTC | CASSEARPRGTSGRNEQFF
. | TRBJ2-1 | TRBV28 | once | TGTGCCAGCACCTTAGGGGGGGGTGCGGGGTTCTTC | CASTLGGGAGFF
. | TRBJ1-5 | TRBV6-1 | . | TGTGCCAGCAGTGAAAGGAGACGCGGAGACCATAGCAATCAGCCCCAGCATTTT | CASSERRRGDHSNQPQHF
. | TRBJ1-6 | TRBV2 | . | TGTGCCAGCACCTATGCCTGGGAGGAAATCCAGGGCAGCTCCTATAATTCACCCCTCCACTTT | CASTYAWEEIQGSSYNSPLHF
TRBD1 | TRBJ1-4 | TRBV4-2 | . | TGTGCCAGCAGCCAAGAAGGGGGCACCAGTAATGAAAAACTGTTTTTT | CASSQEGGTSNEKLFF
TRBD2 | TRBJ2-7 | TRBV3-1/TRBV3-2 | few | TGTGCCAGCAGCCAAGATAGCGCGGGAGGGCCGGGGGAGCAGTACTTC | CASSQDSAGGPGEQYF
TRBD2 | TRBJ2-7 | TRBV2 | . | TGTGCCAGCAGGACCGGGACTATAGCCTACGAGCAGTACTTC | CASRTGTIAYEQYF
. | TRBJ2-3 | TRBV28 | . | TGTGCCAGCAGTTCTCAGACAGATACGCAGTATTTT | CASSSQTDTQYF
TRBD1 | TRBJ2-2 | TRBV11-2 | . | TGTGCCAGCAGCTATACAGGGGGAGTGGGCGGGGAGCTGTTTTTT | CASSYTGGVGGELFF
. | TRBJ2-7 | TRBV4-3 | . | TGCGCCAGCAGCCTTTACGGGGACTCCTACGAGCAGTACTTC | CASSLYGDSYEQYF